The 15 T cell receptor beta chains given below trace back to one sample, sequenced in a study of identical twins (dated by TCRdb to about 2016). The library was built by means of 5' RACE. The instrument was an Illumina HiSeq 2000. Through fastp at Q25 and MiXCR, TCRdb rebuilt clones from the public reads, retaining in-frame beta chains. Each entry is one CDR3 protein sequence, shown with its most common DNA and genes. The sample table lists 1.5 million or so distinct CDR3 sequences, around 33% of them with a count of one. Jointly, the top ten make up about 0.27% of the sample. The specimen was cord blood. All receptors come from a newborn girl in good health.

Worth noting for this clonotype: Relative to the germline gene, one junction end is altered; a read error may explain this. The rearrangement joins TRBV7-9 to TRBJ2-3; perhaps D is TRBD1 or TRBD2 (5 bases each). This CDR3 region has 16 residues. Germline V gene lookup returns CDR1 SEHNR and CDR2 FQNEAQ (reference sequence). This chain's CDR3 is CSSSPTGTLSTDTQYF. DNA of the CDR3: TGTTCCAGCAGCCCTACCGGGACCCTGAGCACAGATACGCAGTATTTT.

This clonotype was observed a handful of times. The CDR3 protein is CASKKDRDVGTQYF. CDR3 coding DNA: TGTGCCAGCAAGAAGGACAGGGATGTTGGGACCCAGTACTTC. The V gene is TRBV6-9, the J gene TRBJ2-5; 8 bases are shared with TRBD1. Germline V CDR1 and CDR2: MNHGY, SVAAGI. The length of the CDR3 is 14 residues. Losses at the gene ends were 7 bases for V and 7 bases for J; bases not matched to a gene: 11.

This clonotype occurred a few times. J is TRBJ1-6 and V is TRBV6-5, with D perhaps TRBD1 (6 bases). Trimming stripped 6 bases from V and 7 bases from J, with 10 bases between. CDR3 length equals 13 residues. CDR1 is MNHEY, CDR2 SVGAGI, per germline. The CDR3 reads CASRKGGNSPLHF. The CDR3, as DNA: TGTGCCAGCAGAAAGGGGGGGAATTCACCCCTCCACTTT.

This clonotype appeared a few times. The chain employs TRBV28 and TRBJ2-1; TRBD2 agrees at 9 bases. The CDR3 length is 16 residues. Germline V CDR1 and CDR2: MDHEN, SYDVKM. J was trimmed by 4 bases and V by 5 bases; bases with no gene match: 9. CDR3 sequence reads: CASSRLAGRAYNEQFF. CDR3 nucleotide sequence: TGTGCCAGCAGTCGTCTAGCGGGGAGGGCTTACAATGAGCAGTTCTTC.

Only one count was recorded for this clonotype. Being one base from a much bigger clone, this may be a read error. The genes are TRBV29-1 and TRBJ2-5; D gene uncertain. This CDR3 comprises 10 residues. Per the germline V gene, CDR1 is SQVTM and CDR2 is ANQGSEA. The CDR3 DNA follows: TGCGGCGTTACACAAGAGACCCAGTACTTC. Its protein is CGVTQETQYF.

This chain uses TRBV7-9 with TRBJ1-4; the D is unclear. Germline V gives CDR1 SEHNR, CDR2 FQNEAQ (reference sequence). With 5 bases removed from V and 0 bases from J, the gap between germline ends came to 10 bases. This CDR3 spans 15 amino acids. CDR3 sequence: CASSARFATNEKLFF. CDR3 coding DNA: TGTGCCAGCAGCGCGCGTTTTGCAACTAATGAAAAACTGTTTTTT.

This clonotype was detected a few times. The chain joins TRBV20-1 to TRBJ2-3, with D possibly TRBD2 on 5 matching bases. Between the trimmed V and J ends, which lost 6 bases and 0 bases, there was a span of 16 bases. Germline assignment: CDR1 DFQATT and CDR2 SNEGSKA (reference sequence). This CDR3 has 15 amino acids. DNA of the CDR3: TGCAGTGCGAAGGCCAGCGGATCTAGCACAGATACGCAGTATTTT. This translates into CSAKASGSSTDTQYF.

The chain is built from TRBV30 and TRBJ2-7; D remains ambiguous. This CDR3 comprises 11 residues. CDR1 and CDR2 from the germline V gene are GTSNPN and SVGIG (reference sequence). Trimming shortened V by 8 bases and J by 3 bases, and 11 bases separated the two germline ends. The CDR3 region has the DNA TGTGCCGGAAGGAGTGGCTACGAGCAGTACTTC. Its translation is CAGRSGYEQYF.

The chain uses TRBV20-1 and TRBJ2-5, with D perhaps matching TRBD2 (6 bases). The DNA matches TRBJ2-7 better at its end, which makes the J call doubtful. The CDR3 has 14 amino acids. Germline values: CDR1 DFQATT, CDR2 SNEGSKA (reference sequence). The CDR3 nucleotides read TGCAGTGCTAGAGATGTAGCGGACAACCACGAGCAGTACTTC. Its protein is CSARDVADNHEQYF.

This clonotype appeared a few times. V and J are TRBV2 and TRBJ2-6; D is uncertain. Germline values: CDR1 SNHLY, CDR2 FYNNEI. Trimming stripped 0 bases from V and 1 base from J, with 7 bases between. There are 16 residues in the CDR3. Here the CDR3 reads CASSEAALSGANVLTF. The CDR3 DNA is TGTGCCAGCAGTGAAGCGGCCTTGTCTGGGGCCAACGTCCTGACTTTC.

This clonotype was counted many times. This chain uses TRBV10-3 with TRBJ2-7, with a weak D call TRBD1 (6 bases). Germline assignment: CDR1 ENHRY and CDR2 SYGVKD. This CDR3 has 11 amino acids. V gave up 3 bases and J gave up 6 bases, with 6 bases separating them. In DNA, the CDR3 is TGTGCCATCAGTGAAGGGGGCGAGCAGTACTTC. It is translated as CAISEGGEQYF.

This clonotype was observed at least ten times. The chain couples TRBV4-2 to TRBJ1-2; 7 nucleotides agree with TRBD1. The V and J ends lost 0 bases and 2 bases, in that order; junction bases with no gene match: 6. This CDR3 contains 16 residues. Per germline, CDR1 LGHNA and CDR2 YNFKEQ. CDR3 sequence reads: CASSQDLPRGNYGYTF. The CDR3 nucleotides are TGTGCCAGCAGCCAAGATCTGCCCAGGGGGAACTATGGCTACACCTTC.

Of note for this clonotype: A much larger clonotype is one base distant, so this may be a read error. The chain joins TRBV12-3 or TRBV12-4 to TRBJ2-7, with D tentatively TRBD1 (7 bases). The CDR3 totals 14 residues. The CDR3 reads CARSFGGGGYEQYF. The CDR3 coding sequence is TGTGCCCGCAGTTTTGGAGGGGGCGGATACGAGCAGTACTTC.

This clonotype was detected once. The junction shows a germline mismatch at one end, possibly a read error. V usage is TRBV20-1 and J usage is TRBJ2-4, with a tentative D call TRBD1 (6 bases). The J call could be wrong; TRBJ2-7 is a better fit for the DNA end. Germline V gene lookup returns CDR1 DFQATT and CDR2 SNEGSKA (reference sequence). CDR3 size: 12 residues. CDR3 sequence: CGGKSGSFEQYF. CDR3 bases: TGCGGGGGCAAATCCGGATCCTTCGAGCAGTACTTC.

J is TRBJ2-7 and V is TRBV5-1; 8 positions agree with TRBD1. There are 15 residues in the CDR3. The V gene end was trimmed by 7 bases and the J gene end by 0 bases; junction bases not matched to a gene: 9. Germline values: CDR1 SGHRS, CDR2 YFSETQ. CDR3 loop: CASSADTGGSYEQYF. For the CDR3, the DNA is TGCGCCAGCTCCGCCGATACAGGGGGCTCCTACGAGCAGTACTTC.